The subject of this entry is one TCR beta chain. The antigen remains undetermined. The sample originates from a study of shared clonotypes between healthy human individuals. Regarding the study as a whole: About 5% of naive CD4 clonotypes were shared across a few donors. Memory subsets generally showed smaller estimated richness than naive subsets did.

Per germline, CDR1 SGHNT and CDR2 YYREEE (reference sequence). Trimming took 2 bases from V and 5 from J, leaving 11 bases between them. The CDR3 has 13 amino acids. The method was immunoSEQ multiplex PCR; TCRdb's version includes in-frame clones alone and lacks a portion of them. The sample holds roughly 100,000 clones, 67% seen once. Adults of Caucasian background living in Nashville, Tennessee made up all donors. The sequencing input was memory CD8+ T cells sorted from blood. This sample's subset: CD45RO+ cells pooled with CCR7-negative TemRA cells. The source of this sequence is a woman aged 25 to 39 in good health. The chain carries TRBV5-4 and TRBJ2-7, with a tentative D call TRBD1 (6 bases). CDR3 DNA sequence: TGTGCCAGCAGCTTCCAGGGGAAGGACGAGCAGTACTTC. Amino acids: CASSFQGKDEQYF.